Sequencing of this TCR beta chain was carried out in a study of T-cell memory formation after mild COVID-19. Study information: For the most part, TCR clusters were specific to one donor.

TCRdb re-called the 5' RACE reads through MiXCR, storing one row per CDR3 protein. The data show under 450,000 distinct CDR3 sequences, with 20% to 25% seen just once and about an eighth held by the top ten. CDR1 and CDR2 (germline): KGHSH, LQKENI. Trimming took 3 bases from V and 3 from J, leaving 10 bases between them. The CDR3 spans 14 residues. Study-wide points: Clones which contracted sat mainly in CM and EM if CD4+, and in EMRA if CD8+.

Worth noting for this clonotype: The antigen remains undetermined.

This receptor was obtained from an adult woman who had mild COVID-19 (a few samples of this study predate the infection). Cell type and time point are not known. This chain connects TRBV18 to TRBJ2-3, with D perhaps matching TRBD1 or TRBD2 (5 bases each). The sample was PBMCs or a T cell subset sorted from them (not recorded which). CDR3 in DNA: TGTGCCAGCTCACCGGGACGACAAACAGATACGCAGTATTTT. This sequence encodes CASSPGRQTDTQYF.